The present T cell receptor beta chain was sequenced within a study of blood T cell repertoires in COVID-19. Across the whole study: Spain, Italy and the United States supplied samples that represented acute and convalescent COVID-19. From T cells, B-cell-depleted T cells, or PBMCs came the material, which was cDNA or gDNA.

J was trimmed by 2 bases and V by 4 bases; bases with no gene match: 6. CDR3 size: 15 residues. Germline values: CDR1 LGHNA, CDR2 YNFKEQ. Per the original data handling: Scientists estimated how many nucleated cells there were by amplifying reference gene primers. The table came from immunoSEQ multiplex PCR; TCRdb's copy has only in-frame clones and leaves some out. The DNA gave D and trimming, while V, J and clone size come from that table. This sample yields fewer than 250,000 clones, of which over 70% are seen a single time; around 8.7% belongs to the top ten. V and J are TRBV4-2 and TRBJ2-5; 8 positions match TRBD2. The sequence derives from a woman aged 50 to 60 with acute or convalescent COVID-19. The sequenced sample consisted of peripheral blood. CDR3 nucleotide sequence: TGTGCCAGCAGCCCCCCACTAGCGGTTCAAGAGACCCAGTACTTC. Encoded protein: CASSPPLAVQETQYF.